These T cell receptor beta chains were read from a single sample in a study of tumor and adjacent non-tumor tissue in lung cancer. TCRdb reprocessed the multiplex PCR reads with MiXCR, giving one entry per CDR3 protein. The repertoire holds 75,000 to 95,000 distinct CDR3 sequences, approximately 73% seen once, with about a fifth in the top ten. Sequencing was carried out using distant non-tumor lung tissue. The receptors shown here come from a woman aged 45-59 years with non-small cell lung cancer. CDR3s include the opening cysteine and the closing phenylalanine or tryptophan. The D gene is left open where the match is weak. Clone size is given for some rows only: seen once, a few or many times, or a class if the clone is expanded.

V: TRBV28
D: .
J: TRBJ2-7
size: many
CDR3: CASSLWEGGVEQYF
DNA: TGTGCCAGCAGTTTATGGGAGGGGGGGGTCGAGCAGTACTTC

V: TRBV29-1
D: .
J: TRBJ1-1
size: .
CDR3: CSVEEGTEAFF
DNA: TGCAGCGTTGAGGAGGGCACTGAAGCTTTCTTT

V: TRBV29-1
D: .
J: TRBJ2-1
size: once
CDR3: CSVEIPLEGNEQFF
DNA: TGTAGCGTTGAAATCCCCCTAGAGGGCAATGAGCAGTTCTTC

V: TRBV15
D: TRBD2
J: TRBJ2-1
size: .
CDR3: CATSSELAGGFYNKQFF
DNA: TGTGCCACCAGCAGCGAACTAGCGGGAGGGTTCTACAATAAGCAGTTCTTC

V: TRBV5-1
D: TRBD1
J: TRBJ2-7
size: .
CDR3: CPSSLRVLQTGMREEQYF
DNA: TGCCCCAGCAGCCTGAGGGTCCTCCAGACAGGGATGCGAGAGGAGCAGTACTTC

V: TRBV29-1
D: .
J: TRBJ1-2
size: .
CDR3: CGVGKTKGYTF
DNA: TGCGGCGTTGGAAAGACAAAGGGCTACACCTTC

V: TRBV4-1
D: .
J: TRBJ1-5
size: many
CDR3: CASSQVVGSNQPQHF
DNA: TGCGCCAGCAGCCAAGTGGTAGGAAGCAATCAGCCCCAGCATTTT

V: TRBV4-1
D: .
J: TRBJ2-2
size: .
CDR3: CASREASGELFF
DNA: TGCGCCAGCAGGGAGGCCAGTGGGGAGCTGTTTTTT

V: TRBV20-1
D: .
J: TRBJ1-3
size: few
CDR3: CSARVGTSGNAIYF
DNA: TGCAGTGCTAGAGTCGGCACCTCTGGAAACGCCATATATTTT

V: TRBV5-6
D: .
J: TRBJ2-5
size: .
CDR3: CTSSNNTQYF
DNA: TGTACCAGCAGCAACAACACCCAGTACTTC

V: TRBV4-1
D: .
J: TRBJ2-2
size: medium-sized
CDR3: CASREAGGELFF
DNA: TGCGCCAGCAGGGAGGCCGGCGGGGAGCTGTTTTTT

V: TRBV6-6
D: .
J: TRBJ1-2
size: many
CDR3: CASSIQGEDGYTF
DNA: TGTGCCAGCAGTATTCAGGGAGAGGATGGCTACACCTTC

V: TRBV6-6
D: TRBD1
J: TRBJ1-2
size: .
CDR3: CASSYSRRTGGYSYTF
DNA: TGTGCCAGCAGTTACTCGCGTCGGACAGGGGGCTATAGCTACACCTTC

V: TRBV4-1
D: .
J: TRBJ2-6
size: few
CDR3: CVSSQDSGTNVLTF
DNA: TGCGTCAGTAGCCAGGACTCTGGGACCAACGTCCTGACTTTC

V: TRBV6-5
D: .
J: TRBJ2-3
size: .
CDR3: CASSYSWGALGGTDTQYF
DNA: TGTGCCAGTAGTTACTCGTGGGGAGCGTTGGGGGGCACAGATACGCAGTATTTT

V: TRBV10-3
D: TRBD2
J: TRBJ2-1
size: many
CDR3: CAISGGLAFSLGYNEQFF
DNA: TGTGCCATCAGTGGGGGACTAGCGTTCTCCCTGGGGTACAATGAGCAGTTCTTC

V: TRBV4-2
D: .
J: TRBJ1-5
size: .
CDR3: CASSQGLTSNHPQHF
DNA: TGTGCCAGCAGCCAAGGCCTCACCAGCAATCATCCCCAGCATTTT

V: TRBV6-5
D: .
J: TRBJ2-5
size: .
CDR3: CASSLGAVQETLYF
DNA: TGTGCCAGCAGCCTCGGGGCAGTCCAAGAGACCCTGTACTTC

V: TRBV28
D: .
J: TRBJ2-7
size: .
CDR3: CASTERVTYEQYF
DNA: TGTGCCAGCACGGAGCGGGTGACCTATGAGCAGTACTTC

V: TRBV20-1
D: .
J: TRBJ2-3
size: many
CDR3: CSALDRSTDTQYF
DNA: TGCAGTGCCCTCGACAGGAGCACAGATACGCAGTATTTT

V: TRBV6-5
D: .
J: TRBJ2-7
size: .
CDR3: CASSYSMGGKQYF
DNA: TGTGCCAGCAGTTACTCCATGGGGGGTAAGCAGTACTTC

V: TRBV6-5
D: .
J: TRBJ1-1
size: once
CDR3: CASSYGRPGTEAVF
DNA: TGTGCCAGCAGTTACGGAAGGCCTGGGACTGAAGCTGTCTTT

V: TRBV5-6
D: TRBD2
J: TRBJ2-5
size: .
CDR3: CAGSLYLGGGEETQYF
DNA: TGTGCCGGCAGCCTATATCTCGGGGGGGGCGAAGAGACCCAGTACTTC

V: TRBV29-1
D: .
J: TRBJ2-7
size: .
CDR3: CRAVESGDEQYF
DNA: TGCAGGGCTGTGGAGTCGGGGGACGAGCAGTACTTC

V: TRBV29-1
D: .
J: TRBJ1-4
size: .
CDR3: CRVTRVTNEKPFF
DNA: TGCAGGGTGACCAGGGTGACTAATGAAAAACCGTTTTTT

V: TRBV6-1
D: .
J: TRBJ2-1
size: .
CDR3: CVSSVTGNVQFF
DNA: TGTGTCAGCAGTGTAACAGGGAATGTGCAGTTCTTC

V: TRBV19
D: TRBD2
J: TRBJ2-1
size: .
CDR3: CASSYASGSHEQFF
DNA: TGTGCCAGTAGTTATGCTAGCGGGAGTCATGAGCAGTTCTTC

V: TRBV20-1
D: TRBD2
J: TRBJ2-5
size: .
CDR3: CSARGTTSGKQETHYF
DNA: TGCAGCGCTAGAGGGACGACTAGCGGGAAGCAAGAGACCCACTACTTC

V: TRBV6-2/TRBV6-3
D: .
J: TRBJ2-5
size: .
CDR3: CASSYNKGRETQYF
DNA: TGCGCCAGCAGTTACAACAAGGGAAGGGAGACCCAGTACTTC

V: TRBV2
D: .
J: TRBJ1-5
size: many
CDR3: CASIDLGGAQHF
DNA: TGTGCCAGCATTGACCTCGGGGGAGCCCAGCATTTT

V: TRBV11-1
D: .
J: TRBJ1-2
size: .
CDR3: CTSSLTIDYYGYTF
DNA: TGTACCAGCAGCTTAACGATAGACTACTATGGCTACACCTTC

V: TRBV10-3
D: .
J: TRBJ2-7
size: .
CDR3: CAISNRGLGWSYKQYF
DNA: TGTGCCATCAGCAATAGGGGTTTGGGATGGTCCTACAAGCAGTACTTC

V: TRBV6-1
D: TRBD1
J: TRBJ1-5
size: .
CDR3: CANCGTGGNQPQHF
DNA: TGTGCCAACTGTGGGACAGGGGGCAATCAGCCCCAGCATTTT

V: TRBV29-1
D: .
J: TRBJ1-1
size: .
CDR3: CSVKEEENTEAFF
DNA: TGCAGCGTTAAGGAAGAGGAGAACACCGAAGCTTTCTTT

V: TRBV11-2
D: .
J: TRBJ1-5
size: .
CDR3: CASSAKGVSNQPKLF
DNA: TGTGCCAGCAGCGCGAAGGGGGTTAGCAATCAGCCCAAGCTGTTT

V: TRBV6-1
D: .
J: TRBJ2-1
size: .
CDR3: CANSVAIGQGNNEQFF
DNA: TGTGCCAACAGTGTAGCGATCGGTCAGGGAAACAATGAGCAGTTCTTC

V: TRBV11-2
D: .
J: TRBJ2-7
size: .
CDR3: CASSLWSWWEVGF
DNA: TGTGCCAGCAGCTTGTGGTCATGGTGGGAGGTGGGCTTC

V: TRBV5-4
D: TRBD2
J: TRBJ2-1
size: once
CDR3: CVSSGGTSVYNEQFF
DNA: TGTGTCAGCAGCGGAGGGACTAGCGTTTACAATGAGCAGTTCTTT

V: TRBV11-2
D: .
J: TRBJ2-1
size: once
CDR3: CASIVSGTYNEQLF
DNA: TGTGCCAGCATCGTTAGCGGTACCTACAATGAGCAGCTCTTC

V: TRBV5-4
D: TRBD2
J: TRBJ2-1
size: many
CDR3: CASNSGGSYNEQFF
DNA: TGTGCCAGCAATAGCGGGGGGAGCTACAATGAGCAGTTCTTC

V: TRBV5-1
D: .
J: TRBJ1-1
size: few
CDR3: CASSLQGNTEAFF
DNA: TGCGCCAGCAGCTTGCAGGGGAACACTGAAGCTTTCTTT